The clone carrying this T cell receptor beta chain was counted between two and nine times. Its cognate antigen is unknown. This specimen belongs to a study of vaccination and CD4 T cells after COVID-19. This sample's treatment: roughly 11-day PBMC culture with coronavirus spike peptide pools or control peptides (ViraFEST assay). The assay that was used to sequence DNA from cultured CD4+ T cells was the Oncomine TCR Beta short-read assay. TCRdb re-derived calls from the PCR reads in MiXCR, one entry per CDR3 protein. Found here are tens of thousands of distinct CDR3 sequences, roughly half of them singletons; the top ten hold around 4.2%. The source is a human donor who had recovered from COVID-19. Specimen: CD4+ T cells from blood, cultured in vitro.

CDR3 region: CASSIPDLYGYTF. Here the CDR3 DNA reads TGTGCCAGTAGTATACCAGACCTCTATGGCTACACCTTC. The chain uses TRBV19 and TRBJ1-2; no reliable D call. The germline V and J ends were trimmed by 2 bases and 4 bases, with 8 bases remaining between them. Germline V gene sequence: CDR1 LNHDA, CDR2 SQIVND (reference sequence). The CDR3 extends over 13 amino acids.